The clone carrying this TCR beta chain was seen once. The antigen remains unidentified. Other autoimmune diseases, uncontrolled infections, pregnancy or lactation excluded patients from enrollment. Orbital computed tomography, thyroid ultrasound, TRAb, serum thyroxine and clinical symptoms formed the basis of diagnosis. The sample belongs to a study of Graves' ophthalmopathy and Graves' hyperthyroidism. The germline V gene encodes CDR1 DFQATT and CDR2 SNEGSKA (reference sequence). The CDR3 extends over 12 amino acids. V lost 3 bases and J lost 4, with 10 bases in between. CDR3 regions of TCR beta were amplified from RNA transcripts. HTBI-primed first-round RT-PCR preceded second-round multiplex PCR. TCRdb passed the multiplex PCR reads through MiXCR, listing each CDR3 protein once. The sample holds a few hundred thousand distinct CDR3 sequences, 35% to 40% seen once. Study results and caveats: Its predictions of ophthalmopathy progression gave the model roughly 71% sensitivity and 72% to 75% specificity.

The source material was peripheral blood or thyroid tissue (not recorded which). The sequence derives from an adult man with Graves' hyperthyroidism. The chain recombines TRBV20-1 with TRBJ2-7, with D perhaps being TRBD1 or TRBD2 (5 bases each). CDR3 bases: TGCAGTGCTAGCGGGACCGTTTACGAGCAGTACTTC. Translation: CSASGTVYEQYF.